This TCR beta chain originates from a study of T cells in Graves' hyperthyroidism and ophthalmopathy. Study outcomes and limitations: Ophthalmopathy, which appeared later, was predicted by the model a median around 6.5 months before onset.

Comment on this clonotype: Its specificity is unknown.

This CDR3 region has 14 residues. Trimming took off 7 bases at V and 2 bases at J, with 15 bases between the two ends. Germline V CDR1 and CDR2: LNHDA, SQIVND (reference sequence). The CDR3 regions of TCR beta were amplified from RNA transcripts. First-round RT-PCR of the TCR CDR3 relied on the HTBI primer set. One entry per CDR3 protein, called by TCRdb with MiXCR from the multiplex PCR reads. The sample includes approximately 700,000 distinct CDR3 sequences, approximately 16% seen only once; the top ten take under 8.5%. When ophthalmopathy did not progress within 18 months, Graves' hyperthyroidism was considered stable. Among the patients, aged 18 to 65, hyperthyroidism was newly diagnosed and had lasted under 2 months. Each diagnosis drew on symptoms, thyroxine, TRAb, thyroid ultrasound and orbital computed tomography findings.

The source is a man in his late teens or twenties with Graves' hyperthyroidism. The sample comprised blood. This chain uses TRBV19 with TRBJ2-7; D possibly corresponds to TRBD1 (6 bases). CDR3 protein: CASKGFKGAYEQYF. The CDR3 bases are TGTGCCAGTAAGGGTTTTAAGGGGGCCTACGAGCAGTACTTC.